This TCR beta chain was documented in a study of blood T cell repertoires in COVID-19. Germline-derived CDR1 and CDR2 are SGHTA and FQGTGA. This CDR3 has 16 amino acids. V gave up 1 base and J gave up 2 bases; unmatched junction bases: 5. Produced via immunoSEQ multiplex PCR; TCRdb's table is partial and in-frame only. The top ten clones hold 9.5% to 12% of a sample with 180,000 or so clones, approximately 85% of them seen once. This clone was observed a single time. The specimen sequenced was peripheral blood. The rearrangement joins TRBV7-3 to TRBJ2-3; 8 bases agree with TRBD2. This clonotype was obtained from a human donor with active or convalescent COVID-19. The donor label of this sample is uncertain. The CDR3 DNA reads as TGTGCCAGCAGCTTAAACGGCGGGGGGCTCACAGATACGCAGTATTTT. Residues: CASSLNGGGLTDTQYF.